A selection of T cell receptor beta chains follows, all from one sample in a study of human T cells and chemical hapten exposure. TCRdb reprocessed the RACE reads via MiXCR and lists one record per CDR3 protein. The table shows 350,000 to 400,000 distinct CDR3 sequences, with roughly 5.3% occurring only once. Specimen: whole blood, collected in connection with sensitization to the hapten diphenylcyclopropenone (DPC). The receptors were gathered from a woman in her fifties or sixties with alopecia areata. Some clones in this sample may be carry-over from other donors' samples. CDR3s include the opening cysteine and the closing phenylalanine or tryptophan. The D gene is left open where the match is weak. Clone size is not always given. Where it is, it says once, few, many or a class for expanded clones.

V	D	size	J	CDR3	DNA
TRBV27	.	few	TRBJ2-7	CASRKASHGEQYF	TGTGCCAGCCGAAAGGCTAGCCATGGGGAGCAGTACTTC
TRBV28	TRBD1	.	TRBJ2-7	CASGDRGRKYEQYF	TGTGCCAGCGGGGACAGGGGGCGCAAATACGAGCAGTACTTC
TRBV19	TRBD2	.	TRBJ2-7	CASSGTSGYYEQYF	TGTGCCAGTAGCGGGACTAGCGGGTACTACGAGCAGTACTTC
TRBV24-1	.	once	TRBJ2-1	CATSEGARYNEQFF	TGTGCCACCAGTGAGGGGGCCAGATACAATGAGCAGTTCTTC
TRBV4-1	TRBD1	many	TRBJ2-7	CASSQELWSGQGREQYF	TGCGCCAGCAGCCAAGAATTGTGGTCTGGACAGGGGAGGGAGCAGTACTTC
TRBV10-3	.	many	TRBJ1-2	CAISESRGYGYTF	TGTGCCATCAGTGAGTCTAGAGGGTATGGCTACACCTTC
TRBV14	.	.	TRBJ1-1	CASSQRGFGTEAFF	TGTGCCAGCAGCCAGAGGGGTTTTGGCACTGAAGCTTTCTTT
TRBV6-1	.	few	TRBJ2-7	CASSELSLWEQYF	TGTGCCAGCAGTGAATTGTCGCTGTGGGAGCAGTACTTC
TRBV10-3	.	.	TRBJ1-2	CAISEGREGDYTF	TGTGCCATCAGTGAGGGCAGGGAAGGCGACTACACCTTC
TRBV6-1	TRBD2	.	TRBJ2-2	CASIRDPHTSGGTGELFF	TGTGCCAGCATCCGCGACCCACATACTAGCGGTGGGACCGGGGAGCTGTTTTTT
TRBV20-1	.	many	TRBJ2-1	CSARGSGTYNEQFF	TGCAGTGCTAGAGGCTCCGGAACCTACAATGAGCAGTTCTTC
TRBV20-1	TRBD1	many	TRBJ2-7	CSARDRQGTLYEQYF	TGCAGTGCTAGAGATCGACAGGGGACCCTCTACGAGCAGTACTTC
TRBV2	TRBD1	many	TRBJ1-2	CASSGGDRGPPNYGYTF	TGTGCCAGCAGTGGGGGGGACAGGGGGCCTCCTAACTATGGCTACACCTTC
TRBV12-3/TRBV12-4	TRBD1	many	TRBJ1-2	CASSFLAGGDGYTF	TGTGCCAGCAGTTTCCTCGCAGGGGGCGATGGCTACACCTTC
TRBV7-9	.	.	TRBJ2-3	CASSRRTSDTQYF	TGTGCCAGCAGCAGGCGGACGAGTGATACGCAGTATTTT
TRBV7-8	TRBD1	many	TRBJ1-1	CASSSRGSQMTEAFF	TGTGCCAGCAGCTCCAGGGGGTCTCAAATGACTGAAGCTTTCTTT
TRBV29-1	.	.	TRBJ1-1	CSVVPGGAAFF	TGCAGCGTTGTACCCGGGGGGGCAGCTTTCTTT
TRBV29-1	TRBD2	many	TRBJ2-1	CSVLTSGVNNEQFF	TGCAGCGTCTTGACTAGCGGGGTGAACAATGAGCAGTTCTTC
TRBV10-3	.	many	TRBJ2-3	CAISEGSTDTQYF	TGTGCCATCAGTGAGGGCAGCACAGATACGCAGTATTTT
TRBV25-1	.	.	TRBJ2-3	CASSEPGTDTQYF	TGTGCCAGCAGTGAACCTGGCACAGATACGCAGTATTTT
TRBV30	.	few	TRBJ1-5	CAWRRGNQPQHF	TGTGCCTGGAGGAGGGGAAATCAGCCCCAGCATTTT
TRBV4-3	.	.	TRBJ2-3	CASSQGREADTQYF	TGCGCCAGCAGCCAAGGGCGCGAGGCAGATACGCAGTATTTT
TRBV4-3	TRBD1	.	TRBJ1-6	CASSQDAGTGVSPLHF	TGCGCCAGCAGCCAGGACGCCGGGACAGGGGTTTCACCCCTCCACTTT
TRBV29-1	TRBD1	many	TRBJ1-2	CSVVDRAGYTF	TGCAGCGTTGTAGACAGGGCTGGCTACACCTTC